These 18 T cell receptor beta chains came from one sample sequenced in a study of shared clonotypes between healthy human individuals. Clones were sequenced by immunoSEQ multiplex PCR, and TCRdb holds only the in-frame ones, with some missing. The profile covers about 680,000 clones, with around 73% appearing a single time and roughly 1.9% taken by the ten largest. Sequenced sample: memory CD4+ T cells sorted from blood. Subset here: CD45RA-negative fraction. Receptors originate from a young woman in good health.

This clone was observed once. This chain joins TRBV4-1 and TRBJ2-5; D possibly matches TRBD1 or TRBD2 (5 bases each). This CDR3 has 18 amino acids. The germline CDR1 and CDR2 sequences are MGHRA and YSYEKL. Trimming took off 0 bases at V and 1 base at J, with 18 bases between the two ends. The CDR3 reads CASSQEAAGKGAQETQYF. The DNA for the CDR3 is TGCGCCAGCAGCCAAGAAGCGGCAGGGAAAGGGGCCCAAGAGACCCAGTACTTC.

The rearrangement links TRBV7-6 to TRBJ2-1; 9 nucleotides match TRBD2. V lost 6 bases, J lost 0 bases, and 6 bases stayed unmatched. This CDR3 has 16 residues. Germline V CDR1 and CDR2: SGHVS, FNYEAQ. CDR3 nucleotide sequence: TGTGCCAGCAGTCCACGAGCGGGAGGCTCCTACAATGAGCAGTTCTTC. This sequence encodes CASSPRAGGSYNEQFF.

This chain connects TRBV27 to TRBJ2-1, with 14 bases fitting TRBD2. Unmatched junction bases numbered 5, after V lost 5 bases and J lost 8 bases. CDR1 is MNHEY, CDR2 SMNVEV, per germline (reference sequence). The CDR3 contains 15 residues. The CDR3 bases are TGTGCCAGCAGTAGGACTAGCGGGAGGAACTATGAGCAGTTCTTC. Translation: CASSRTSGRNYEQFF.

This clone occurred once. The chain uses TRBV6-1 and TRBJ1-2, with D hard to call. Per the germline V gene, CDR1 is MNHNS and CDR2 is SASEGT. V lost 2 bases and J 8 bases, leaving 12 bases between the germline ends. The CDR3 extends over 13 amino acids. The CDR3 region is CASSERAAGGYTF. The DNA for the CDR3 is TGTGCCAGCAGTGAAAGGGCGGCGGGCGGCTACACCTTC.

This clone has just a few counts. V and J are TRBV7-2 and TRBJ2-5; D remains ambiguous. V dropped 0 bases and J dropped 4 bases, with 9 bases sitting between them. The V gene's germline CDR1 is SGHTA and CDR2 FQGNSA. This CDR3 contains 14 residues. CDR3 sequence reads: CASSLAGFGETQYF. CDR3 sequence (DNA): TGTGCCAGCAGCTTAGCGGGGTTTGGAGAGACCCAGTACTTC. Filled out from reference TRBV7-2 and TRBJ2-5, the complete variable domain reads GAGVSQSPSNKVTEKGKDVELRCDPISGHTALYWYRQSLGQGLEFLIYFQGNSAPDKSGLPSDRFSAERTGGSVSTLTIQRTQQEDSAVYLCASSLAGFGETQYFGPGTRLLVL.

The rearrangement uses TRBV13 and TRBJ2-1; TRBD2 agrees at 8 bases. Per the germline V gene, CDR1 is PRHDT and CDR2 is FYEKMQ (reference sequence). V was clipped by 5 bases and J by 10 bases; unmatched bases: 16. The CDR3 covers 16 residues. CDR3 sequence reads: CASSRILAGGPGEQFF. CDR3 nucleotide sequence: TGTGCCAGCAGCCGCATACTGGCGGGAGGCCCGGGAGAGCAGTTCTTC.

In regard to this clone: Since a much larger clone is just one base distant, this may be a read error. Additional DNA sequences in this sample encode the identical CDR3. The chain employs TRBV5-1 and TRBJ1-3, with 7 bases aligning to TRBD1. This CDR3 contains 14 residues. The V gene end was trimmed by 2 bases and the J gene end by 2 bases; junction bases not matched to a gene: 1. The germline V gene encodes CDR1 SGHRS and CDR2 YFSETQ. CDR3 nucleotides: TGCGCCAGCAGCTTAGGGACAGCTGGAAACACCATATATTTT. This translates into CASSLGTAGNTIYF.

The chain joins TRBV6-1 to TRBJ1-2, with TRBD1 matching 8 bases. The CDR3 is made up of 14 amino acids. Germline CDR1 MNHNS, CDR2 SASEGT. With 2 bases clipped from V and 8 bases from J, the junction kept 7 bases outside the gene matches. The CDR3 DNA reads TGTGCCAGCAGTGAAAGAAGGACAGGGCCCGGCTACACCTTC. It yields the protein CASSERRTGPGYTF.

The chain is built from TRBV5-1 and TRBJ1-2; no reliable D call. CDR1 SGHRS and CDR2 YFSETQ come from the germline V gene. The CDR3 has 16 residues. V was pared by 1 base and J by 4 bases, with 17 bases between. The CDR3 region is CASSLSAGSRPYGYTF. The CDR3 DNA reads TGCGCCAGCAGCTTGAGTGCAGGTAGCCGCCCCTATGGCTACACCTTC.

The V gene is TRBV5-1, the J gene TRBJ2-3, with TRBD1 matching 10 bases. This CDR3 contains 16 residues. V trimming: 0 bases; J trimming: 5 bases; junction bases outside the gene matches: 6. Germline V gene data show CDR1 as SGHRS and CDR2 as YFSETQ. The CDR3 bases are TGCGCCAGCAGCTTGGTGCGACAGGGGGCCTTAGATACGCAGTATTTT. As protein: CASSLVRQGALDTQYF.

The V and J genes are TRBV4-2 and TRBJ2-1; 9 positions agree with TRBD2. V dropped 1 base and J dropped 8; count of bases not matched to a gene: 6. Germline CDR1 LGHNA, CDR2 YNFKEQ. This CDR3 has 15 amino acids. CDR3 amino acids: CASSQVRTSEYEQFF. The DNA for the CDR3 is TGTGCCAGCAGCCAAGTCAGGACTAGCGAGTATGAGCAGTTCTTC.

The sample holds one count of this clone. The chain links TRBV4-1 to TRBJ2-1, with 7 nucleotides matching TRBD1. CDR3 length: 16 residues. Trimming took 4 bases from V and 7 from J; bases not matched to a gene: 13. Germline-derived CDR1 and CDR2 are MGHRA and YSYEKL. The CDR3 nucleotides read TGCGCCAGCAGCCGGGTAGGCCGGGACAGCCTAAATGAGCAGTTCTTC. Amino acid sequence: CASSRVGRDSLNEQFF.

This clone was counted between two and nine times. CDR3 sequence: CASIPLAGTLGTQYF. The DNA for the CDR3 is TGTGCCAGCATACCCCTGGCGGGGACCCTAGGGACCCAGTACTTC. This sequence joins TRBV2 and TRBJ2-5; a weak D match, TRBD2 (6 bases). CDR1 and CDR2 from the germline V gene are SNHLY and FYNNEI. CDR3 length: 15 residues. Between the trimmed V and J ends, which lost 7 bases and 7 bases, there was a span of 22 bases.

This sequence joins TRBV2 and TRBJ1-2; 8 bases match TRBD1. The germline V gene encodes CDR1 SNHLY and CDR2 FYNNEI. The CDR3 loop spans 17 amino acids. V lost 4 bases, J lost 4 bases, and 14 bases stayed unmatched. CDR3 in amino acids: CASSVGTGEGHPYGYTF. CDR3 DNA sequence: TGTGCCAGCAGTGTCGGGACAGGAGAGGGGCATCCCTATGGCTACACCTTC.

The genes are TRBV11-2 and TRBJ2-2; D unresolved. The V end lost 3 bases, the J end lost 8 bases, and 4 bases lay between the germline ends. This CDR3 spans 11 amino acids. Germline lookup yields CDR1 SGHAT and CDR2 FQNNGV. The CDR3: CASSLIGELFF. CDR3 bases: TGTGCCAGCAGCTTGATAGGGGAGCTGTTTTTT.

This chain links TRBV4-2 with TRBJ1-1, with D possibly being TRBD1 (5 bases). Germline CDR1 reads LGHNA; CDR2 reads YNFKEQ. The germline V and J ends were trimmed by 0 bases and 10 bases, with 12 bases remaining between them. The CDR3 sequence is 13 residues long. The CDR3 spells CASSQEMDRGAFF. For the CDR3, the DNA is TGTGCCAGCAGCCAAGAGATGGATAGGGGAGCTTTCTTT.

V and J are TRBV27 and TRBJ2-3; a possible D gene is TRBD2 (6 bases). The V gene lost 2 bases and the J gene lost 2 bases, with 11 bases spanning the gap. Germline V CDR1 and CDR2: MNHEY, SMNVEV (reference sequence). The CDR3 is 15 residues long. The CDR3 protein is CASSLVVAATDTQYF. The CDR3 bases are TGTGCCAGCAGTTTAGTGGTAGCGGCCACAGATACGCAGTATTTT.

J is TRBJ2-1 and V is TRBV21-1; the table's D call TRBD2 went unverified against the DNA. TRBV21-1 is termed a pseudogene. The CDR3 is 9 residues long. CDR3 DNA: TGTGCCAGCAGCAACGGGAGGCTCTTC. It encodes CASSNGRLF.